Listed below are T cell receptor beta chains from one sample, sequenced in a study of T cell changes during pregnancy in multiple sclerosis. Method: immunoSEQ multiplex PCR; TCRdb's copy keeps in-frame clones and lacks some. The sample yields approximately 35,000 clones, about 92% seen once. Input material: PBMCs (not recorded whether the cells were cultured). All receptors derive from a female donor with multiple sclerosis, enrolled in a pregnancy study. Each CDR3 is given with its conserved first and last residue. The order of the fields is clone size, D gene, V gene, CDR3 length, J gene, CDR3 DNA, CDR3 protein. The D gene is left open where the match is weak. Expanded clones are given a class, and other clones once, few, many or no size at all.

clone size: NA; D gene: NA; V gene: TRBV6-6; CDR3 length: 12; J gene: TRBJ1-2; CDR3 DNA: TGTGCCAGCAGTGCGACAAACTATGGCTACACCTTC; CDR3 protein: CASSATNYGYTF
clone size: NA; D gene: TRBD1; V gene: TRBV2; CDR3 length: 15; J gene: TRBJ2-7; CDR3 DNA: TGTGCCAGCCTAGAACCGGGACAGGGCGACTACGAGCAGTACTTC; CDR3 protein: CASLEPGQGDYEQYF
clone size: NA; D gene: NA; V gene: TRBV19; CDR3 length: 14; J gene: TRBJ1-5; CDR3 DNA: TGTGCCAGTAGTACTGACAAAAGCAATCAGCCCCAGCATTTT; CDR3 protein: CASSTDKSNQPQHF
clone size: NA; D gene: NA; V gene: TRBV19; CDR3 length: 14; J gene: TRBJ2-2; CDR3 DNA: TGTGCCAGTAGTATGACGCGCGACACCGGGGAGCTGTTTTTT; CDR3 protein: CASSMTRDTGELFF
clone size: NA; D gene: NA; V gene: TRBV10-3; CDR3 length: 16; J gene: TRBJ2-1; CDR3 DNA: TGTGCCATCGTCCCTCTGCGGGAAGGTTCCTACAATGAGCAGTTCTTC; CDR3 protein: CAIVPLREGSYNEQFF
clone size: NA; D gene: NA; V gene: TRBV7-2; CDR3 length: 18; J gene: TRBJ2-1; CDR3 DNA: TGTGCCAGCAGCTTAGAGCAGGGAGACTATGCTTCCTACAATGAGCAGTTCTTC; CDR3 protein: CASSLEQGDYASYNEQFF
clone size: NA; D gene: TRBD1; V gene: TRBV6-7; CDR3 length: 17; J gene: TRBJ1-5; CDR3 DNA: TGTGCCAGCAGTTATATGGTAGGGGGCAGGAGCAATCAGCCCCAGCATTTT; CDR3 protein: CASSYMVGGRSNQPQHF
clone size: NA; D gene: NA; V gene: TRBV5-1; CDR3 length: 14; J gene: TRBJ1-1; CDR3 DNA: TGCGCCAGCAGCTTGACCAGGGCGGACACTGAAGCTTTCTTT; CDR3 protein: CASSLTRADTEAFF
clone size: NA; D gene: TRBD2; V gene: TRBV7-2; CDR3 length: 17; J gene: TRBJ2-2; CDR3 DNA: TGTGCCAGCAGCTCAACACTAGCGGGAGATCCCACCGGGGAGCTGTTTTTT; CDR3 protein: CASSSTLAGDPTGELFF
clone size: NA; D gene: TRBD2; V gene: TRBV5-6; CDR3 length: 16; J gene: TRBJ2-5; CDR3 DNA: TGTGCCAGCAGCCCGGGGAGCGGGAGGGCCTCAGAGACCCAGTACTTC; CDR3 protein: CASSPGSGRASETQYF
clone size: NA; D gene: TRBD1; V gene: TRBV5-1; CDR3 length: 13; J gene: TRBJ1-5; CDR3 DNA: TGCGCCAGCAGCTTAGACAGGGATCAGCCCCAGCATTTT; CDR3 protein: CASSLDRDQPQHF
clone size: NA; D gene: TRBD2; V gene: TRBV19; CDR3 length: 16; J gene: TRBJ2-7; CDR3 DNA: TGTGCCAGTAGTGGGGGACTAGTATATGGGGGGCACGAGCAGTACTTC; CDR3 protein: CASSGGLVYGGHEQYF
clone size: NA; D gene: NA; V gene: TRBV4-1; CDR3 length: 13; J gene: TRBJ2-3; CDR3 DNA: TGCGCCAGCAGCCAAGATGGAGCAGATACGCAGTATTTT; CDR3 protein: CASSQDGADTQYF
clone size: NA; D gene: TRBD1; V gene: TRBV6-6; CDR3 length: 15; J gene: TRBJ1-4; CDR3 DNA: TGTGCCAGCAGTTACTCGACAGGGGATAATGAAAAACTGTTTTTT; CDR3 protein: CASSYSTGDNEKLFF
clone size: NA; D gene: NA; V gene: TRBV27; CDR3 length: 16; J gene: TRBJ2-7; CDR3 DNA: TGTGCCAGCAGCCCACCCGGGACACTTCGCTCCTACGAGCAGTACTTC; CDR3 protein: CASSPPGTLRSYEQYF
clone size: NA; D gene: NA; V gene: TRBV30; CDR3 length: 17; J gene: TRBJ2-1; CDR3 DNA: TGTGCCTGGAGTGTAAGGTGGTCGGGCCGTTCCTACAATGAGCAGTTCTTC; CDR3 protein: CAWSVRWSGRSYNEQFF
clone size: NA; D gene: NA; V gene: TRBV14; CDR3 length: 14; J gene: TRBJ2-5; CDR3 DNA: TGTGCCAGCAGCCAAGGGGACCCAGAGGTGACCCAGTACTTC; CDR3 protein: CASSQGDPEVTQYF
clone size: NA; D gene: NA; V gene: TRBV9; CDR3 length: 17; J gene: TRBJ2-3; CDR3 DNA: TGTGCCAGCAGCGTAGCAGCCAGGGCTCGGGGCACAGATACGCAGTATTTT; CDR3 protein: CASSVAARARGTDTQYF
clone size: NA; D gene: TRBD1; V gene: TRBV28; CDR3 length: 14; J gene: TRBJ2-5; CDR3 DNA: TGTGCCAGCAGCCTTCGGACAGGATTGGAGACCCAGTACTTC; CDR3 protein: CASSLRTGLETQYF
clone size: NA; D gene: NA; V gene: TRBV19; CDR3 length: 15; J gene: TRBJ2-1; CDR3 DNA: TGTGCCAGTAGTCCCCACCGGGACGCAGGAGATGAGCAGTTCTTC; CDR3 protein: CASSPHRDAGDEQFF
clone size: NA; D gene: TRBD1; V gene: TRBV5-1; CDR3 length: 14; J gene: TRBJ1-2; CDR3 DNA: TGCGCCAGCAGCGTCGGGACAGGGTACTATGGCTACACCTTC; CDR3 protein: CASSVGTGYYGYTF
clone size: few; D gene: TRBD1; V gene: TRBV28; CDR3 length: 14; J gene: TRBJ2-5; CDR3 DNA: TGTGCCAGCAGTTTAACAGGGGGCGCTGAGACCCAGTACTTC; CDR3 protein: CASSLTGGAETQYF
clone size: NA; D gene: NA; V gene: TRBV18; CDR3 length: 11; J gene: TRBJ1-1; CDR3 DNA: TGTGCCAGCTCACCACTCGCTGAAGCTTTCTTT; CDR3 protein: CASSPLAEAFF
clone size: once; D gene: NA; V gene: TRBV6-1; CDR3 length: 17; J gene: TRBJ2-5; CDR3 DNA: TGTGCCAGCAGTGCCATTCTAAATCCGACAGGTCAAGAGACCCAGTACTTC; CDR3 protein: CASSAILNPTGQETQYF
clone size: NA; D gene: TRBD1; V gene: TRBV29-1; CDR3 length: 12; J gene: TRBJ2-7; CDR3 DNA: TGCAGCGCAGGGACAGGGGGCCACGAGCAGTACTTC; CDR3 protein: CSAGTGGHEQYF
clone size: NA; D gene: NA; V gene: TRBV28; CDR3 length: 15; J gene: TRBJ1-6; CDR3 DNA: TGTGCCAGCAGACCATCCGGGACGTATAATTCACCCCTCCACTTT; CDR3 protein: CASRPSGTYNSPLHF
clone size: NA; D gene: NA; V gene: TRBV4-3; CDR3 length: 15; J gene: TRBJ2-1; CDR3 DNA: TGCGCCAGCAGCCAAGACGAAAGCTCCTACAATGAGCAGTTCTTC; CDR3 protein: CASSQDESSYNEQFF
clone size: NA; D gene: TRBD1; V gene: TRBV11-2; CDR3 length: 15; J gene: TRBJ1-3; CDR3 DNA: TGTGCCAGCAGCCGGACAGGGGGCGAAGGAAACACCATATATTTT; CDR3 protein: CASSRTGGEGNTIYF
clone size: NA; D gene: NA; V gene: TRBV19; CDR3 length: 13; J gene: TRBJ2-1; CDR3 DNA: TGTGCCAGTAGCGGGAGATTCTACAATGAGCAGTTCTTC; CDR3 protein: CASSGRFYNEQFF
clone size: NA; D gene: NA; V gene: TRBV5-1; CDR3 length: 13; J gene: TRBJ1-1; CDR3 DNA: TGCGCCAGCAGCTTTACAGGGAACACTGAAGCTTTCTTT; CDR3 protein: CASSFTGNTEAFF
clone size: NA; D gene: NA; V gene: TRBV9; CDR3 length: 13; J gene: TRBJ2-5; CDR3 DNA: TGTGCCAGCAGCCCTAGCGCTTCAGAGACCCAGTACTTC; CDR3 protein: CASSPSASETQYF
clone size: NA; D gene: NA; V gene: TRBV4-1; CDR3 length: 16; J gene: TRBJ2-1; CDR3 DNA: TGCGCCAGCAGCCGACCTTGGGGGGAGAGCTACAATGAGCAGTTCTTC; CDR3 protein: CASSRPWGESYNEQFF
clone size: NA; D gene: TRBD2; V gene: TRBV2; CDR3 length: 16; J gene: TRBJ2-3; CDR3 DNA: TGTGCCAGCAGTGAGAATCCCAGCGGGAGGGCCAATACGCAGTATTTT; CDR3 protein: CASSENPSGRANTQYF
clone size: NA; D gene: TRBD2; V gene: TRBV19; CDR3 length: 15; J gene: TRBJ2-3; CDR3 DNA: TGTGCCAGTAGTCTTAGCGGGAGAAGCACAGATACGCAGTATTTT; CDR3 protein: CASSLSGRSTDTQYF
clone size: NA; D gene: NA; V gene: TRBV11-3; CDR3 length: 12; J gene: TRBJ2-7; CDR3 DNA: TGTGCCAGCAGCTCCCCGGGCTACGAGCAGTACTTC; CDR3 protein: CASSSPGYEQYF